A selection of T cell receptor beta chains follows, all from one sample in a study of shared T cell receptors in the human thymus. Repertoires were generated with immunoSEQ multiplex PCR, while TCRdb's copy carries only in-frame clones and drops some. The sample comprises about 660,000 clones, around 87% of which are singletons, and roughly 0.0094% rests with the top ten. These records were also assigned to another study, of human thymus T cells.

Sequencing was carried out using thymocytes. These TCRs come from a boy under two years old with a congenital heart defect. CDR3s include the opening cysteine and the closing phenylalanine or tryptophan. Each record gives: V gene, clone size, CDR3 length, D gene, J gene, CDR3 protein, CDR3 DNA. A D gene is named only where the DNA matches it firmly. A row's size may be missing; if present it is once, few, many or a size class.

TRBV7-3	once	13	.	TRBJ2-7	CASSFDSGDEQYF	TGTGCCAGCAGCTTCGACTCAGGGGACGAGCAGTACTTC
TRBV6-6	.	16	TRBD1	TRBJ1-1	CASKKQGKYMNTEAFF	TGTGCCAGCAAGAAACAGGGGAAATATATGAACACTGAAGCTTTCTTT
TRBV9	.	14	TRBD1	TRBJ1-4	CASSARDRGGKLFF	TGTGCCAGCAGCGCCCGGGACAGGGGTGGAAAACTGTTTTTT
TRBV5-4	once	18	TRBD2	TRBJ2-7	CASSSQNEPGTSGHEQYF	TGTGCCAGCAGCTCTCAAAACGAACCCGGGACTAGCGGTCACGAGCAGTACTTC
TRBV28	.	17	TRBD1	TRBJ2-6	CASRPNRGSSGANVLTF	TGTGCCAGCAGACCTAACAGGGGCAGCTCTGGGGCCAACGTCCTGACTTTC
TRBV11-2	.	12	.	TRBJ2-1	CASCSSYNEQFF	TGTGCCAGTTGTAGCTCCTACAATGAGCAGTTCTTC
TRBV10-3	.	12	.	TRBJ2-5	CAIMGSEETQYF	TGTGCCATCATGGGGAGCGAAGAGACCCAGTACTTC
TRBV4-3	.	14	.	TRBJ1-4	CASRRGQLNEKLFF	TGCGCCAGCAGGAGGGGACAACTTAATGAAAAACTGTTTTTT
TRBV7-9	.	16	TRBD2	TRBJ2-7	CASSYGTSGSIYEQYF	TGTGCCAGCAGCTACGGGACTAGCGGGAGTATCTACGAGCAGTACTTC
TRBV6-5	once	13	TRBD1	TRBJ2-7	CASRGQDKYEQYF	TGTGCCAGTAGAGGACAGGACAAATACGAGCAGTACTTC
TRBV14	.	13	TRBD2	TRBJ2-7	CASSQAGGDEQYF	TGTGCCAGCAGCCAGGCGGGGGGGGACGAGCAGTACTTC
TRBV5-1	once	18	TRBD1	TRBJ1-1	CASSLETGQDRINTEAFF	TGCGCCAGCAGCTTGGAAACGGGACAGGATAGAATAAACACTGAAGCTTTCTTT
TRBV27	.	13	TRBD1	TRBJ1-1	CASRDTGGTEAFF	TGTGCCAGCAGAGATACAGGGGGGACTGAAGCTTTCTTT
TRBV6-6	.	13	TRBD2	TRBJ2-7	CASKAGRSYEQYF	TGTGCCAGCAAAGCGGGACGTTCCTACGAGCAGTACTTC
TRBV6-5	.	15	.	TRBJ1-1	CASSYRAGFDTEAFF	TGTGCCAGCAGTTACAGGGCAGGGTTCGACACTGAAGCTTTCTTT
TRBV7-9	.	18	TRBD2	TRBJ2-7	CASSSRELAGYHSYEQYF	TGTGCCAGCAGCTCCAGGGAGCTAGCGGGATACCACTCCTACGAGCAGTACTTC
TRBV9	.	12	.	TRBJ2-7	CASSVDNYEQYF	TGTGCCAGCAGCGTAGACAACTACGAGCAGTACTTC
TRBV9	few	16	.	TRBJ1-2	CASSVGGDEAGYGYTF	TGTGCCAGCAGCGTAGGGGGGGACGAGGCAGGGTATGGCTACACCTTC
TRBV4-3	.	15	TRBD1	TRBJ1-1	CASSQAGGTGAEAFF	TGCGCCAGCAGCCAAGCTGGAGGGACAGGGGCTGAAGCTTTCTTT
TRBV5-1	.	12	.	TRBJ2-2	CASSFRSGELFF	TGCGCCAGCAGCTTTCGTAGCGGGGAGCTGTTTTTT
TRBV4-3	.	17	.	TRBJ2-2	CASSQPDRLLNTGELFF	TGCGCCAGCAGCCAACCCGACAGGTTATTGAACACCGGGGAGCTGTTTTTT
TRBV5-6	.	17	.	TRBJ1-5	CASTLGGHVNSNQPQHF	TGTGCCAGCACCCTAGGCGGGCACGTTAATAGCAATCAGCCCCAGCATTTT
TRBV4-2	.	17	TRBD1	TRBJ1-5	CASSQDLGTGHNQPQHF	TGTGCCAGCAGCCAAGACCTGGGGACAGGGCACAATCAGCCCCAGCATTTT
TRBV27	.	14	.	TRBJ1-1	CASSPPGSGREAFF	TGTGCCAGCAGTCCACCCGGGTCTGGGAGGGAAGCTTTCTTT
TRBV29-1	.	15	.	TRBJ2-6	CSVVFFSSGANVLTF	TGCAGCGTTGTGTTCTTCAGCTCTGGGGCCAACGTCCTGACTTTC
TRBV27	.	14	TRBD1	TRBJ2-7	CASSPWDRGREQYF	TGTGCCAGCAGTCCCTGGGACAGGGGACGGGAGCAGTACTTC
TRBV6-1	.	15	.	TRBJ2-7	CASSVETGPHYEQYF	TGTGCCAGCAGTGTGGAGACAGGTCCTCACTACGAGCAGTACTTC